This section outlines one T cell receptor beta chain sequence together with its context. There are 16 residues in the CDR3. The J segment lost 3 bases and the V segment lost 1 base, leaving 8 bases of the junction unmatched. Germline CDR1 and CDR2: SGHAT and FQNNGV. The sample belongs to a study of blood T cell repertoires in COVID-19. Those enrolled, adults aged 18 to 89 years, came from about two dozen US areas. Cohorts were assigned according to the clinical history that participants reported. Sequencing was performed with immunoSEQ multiplex PCR; in TCRdb, only in-frame clones are kept and a portion is missing. The profile shows some 140,000 clones, roughly 84% of them singletons.

The gene calls are TRBV11-2 and TRBJ1-2, with 7 bases identical to TRBD1. This TCR derives from a middle-aged man with acute COVID-19. The sample comprised PBMCs or T cells enriched from blood (not recorded which). The CDR3 protein is CASSLAGTGQHYGYTF. The CDR3 nucleotides read TGTGCCAGCAGCTTAGCCGGTACGGGACAGCACTATGGCTACACCTTC.